These T cell receptor beta chains were read from a single sample in a study of blood T cell repertoires in COVID-19. Here immunoSEQ multiplex PCR was the method, and the copy in TCRdb shows in-frame clones only, minus some. The data contain 140,000 or so clones, under 90% of them singletons. Sequencing was done on a sample of peripheral blood. Source of these receptors: a human donor in a cohort sampled during active COVID-19. Each CDR3 is given with its conserved first and last residue. Each record gives: V gene, D gene, J gene, clone size, CDR3 DNA, CDR3 protein. A D gene is named only where the DNA matches it firmly. Not all rows give a size; the values are once, few, many and, for expanded clones, a class.

v_call: TRBV11-3
d_call: TRBD1
j_call: TRBJ1-1
clone_size: -
cdr3_nt: TGTGCCAGCAGCCCGGGGGACAGGGGGCCGAACACTGAAGCTTTCTTT
cdr3_aa: CASSPGDRGPNTEAFF

v_call: TRBV5-4
d_call: TRBD1
j_call: TRBJ2-7
clone_size: -
cdr3_nt: TGTGCCAGCAGCTTGTTCCAGGGGGCCCCCTACGAGCAGTACTTC
cdr3_aa: CASSLFQGAPYEQYF

v_call: TRBV19
d_call: -
j_call: TRBJ1-1
clone_size: -
cdr3_nt: TGTGCCAGTAGTGTCCGACAGCGCCGGGACACTGAAGCTTTCTTT
cdr3_aa: CASSVRQRRDTEAFF

v_call: TRBV9
d_call: TRBD2
j_call: TRBJ2-1
clone_size: -
cdr3_nt: TGTGCCAGCAGCGGGTCCCTAGCGGTAACCAATGAGCAGTTCTTC
cdr3_aa: CASSGSLAVTNEQFF

v_call: TRBV11-2
d_call: TRBD2
j_call: TRBJ2-3
clone_size: -
cdr3_nt: TGTGCCAGCAGCTTTAGCGGGAGAGGACAAGCCACAGATACGCAGTATTTT
cdr3_aa: CASSFSGRGQATDTQYF

v_call: TRBV4-1
d_call: -
j_call: TRBJ1-1
clone_size: -
cdr3_nt: TGCGCCAGCAGCCCGAGAGTAGGGGCCCAGGAGACTGAAGCTTTCTTT
cdr3_aa: CASSPRVGAQETEAFF

v_call: TRBV25-1
d_call: TRBD1
j_call: TRBJ2-1
clone_size: -
cdr3_nt: TGTGCCAGCAGTGAATATAGGGACAGAATTGATGAGCAGTTCTTC
cdr3_aa: CASSEYRDRIDEQFF

v_call: TRBV12-5
d_call: -
j_call: TRBJ2-4
clone_size: -
cdr3_nt: TGTGCTAGTGGTTCGAGCCGACATCCGTCAAACATTCAGTACTTC
cdr3_aa: CASGSSRHPSNIQYF

v_call: TRBV21-1
d_call: -
j_call: TRBJ2-1
clone_size: -
cdr3_nt: TGTGCCAGCAGCCCCCCGAATGAGCAGTTCTTC
cdr3_aa: CASSPPNEQFF

v_call: TRBV28
d_call: TRBD2
j_call: TRBJ2-1
clone_size: -
cdr3_nt: TGTGCCAGCAGTTTTAGCCTAGCGGAGAGGTGGAAGGAGCAGTTCTTC
cdr3_aa: CASSFSLAERWKEQFF

v_call: TRBV5-1
d_call: -
j_call: TRBJ2-5
clone_size: -
cdr3_nt: TGCGCCAGCAGCACATCCCCTGGGGCAGGTCAAGAGACCCAGTACTTC
cdr3_aa: CASSTSPGAGQETQYF

v_call: TRBV19
d_call: -
j_call: TRBJ2-3
clone_size: few
cdr3_nt: TGTGCCAGTAGTTCGGACAGATTCACAGATACGCAGTATTTT
cdr3_aa: CASSSDRFTDTQYF

v_call: TRBV9
d_call: TRBD1
j_call: TRBJ1-4
clone_size: -
cdr3_nt: TGTGCCAGCAGCGTAACGGGACAGATTAATGAAAAACTGTTTTTT
cdr3_aa: CASSVTGQINEKLFF

v_call: TRBV4-2
d_call: TRBD1
j_call: TRBJ1-2
clone_size: -
cdr3_nt: TGTGCCAGCAGCCAAGATGCGGACAGGGGGGACTATGGCTACACCTTC
cdr3_aa: CASSQDADRGDYGYTF

v_call: TRBV7-9
d_call: -
j_call: TRBJ1-1
clone_size: -
cdr3_nt: TGTGCCAGCAGCGCAGGGGCTAACACTGAAGCTTTCTTT
cdr3_aa: CASSAGANTEAFF

v_call: TRBV14
d_call: TRBD1
j_call: TRBJ2-7
clone_size: -
cdr3_nt: TGTGCCAGCAGCCAAGGGGACAGGGCACAGTACTTC
cdr3_aa: CASSQGDRAQYF

v_call: TRBV11-2
d_call: TRBD1
j_call: TRBJ1-6
clone_size: -
cdr3_nt: TGTGCCAGCAGCTCCGACAGGGGAAATTCACCCCTCCACTTT
cdr3_aa: CASSSDRGNSPLHF

v_call: TRBV7-2
d_call: -
j_call: TRBJ2-2
clone_size: -
cdr3_nt: TGTGCCAGCAGCTTACAGGGGTCCGGGGAGCTGTTTTTT
cdr3_aa: CASSLQGSGELFF

v_call: TRBV20-1
d_call: TRBD1
j_call: TRBJ1-5
clone_size: -
cdr3_nt: TGCAGTGCTAGTGGACAGGGGGCGAAGTGGAATCAGCCCCAGCATTTT
cdr3_aa: CSASGQGAKWNQPQHF

v_call: TRBV7-8
d_call: TRBD1
j_call: TRBJ2-1
clone_size: -
cdr3_nt: TGTGCCAGCAGCTTCAGGGGGATCGCCTACAATGAGCAGTTCTTC
cdr3_aa: CASSFRGIAYNEQFF

v_call: TRBV4-2
d_call: -
j_call: TRBJ2-6
clone_size: -
cdr3_nt: TGTGCCAGCAGCGTTCGACAGGAGCTCTCTGGGGCCAACGTCCTGACTTTC
cdr3_aa: CASSVRQELSGANVLTF

v_call: TRBV14
d_call: -
j_call: TRBJ1-1
clone_size: -
cdr3_nt: TGTGCCAGCAGCCAGGGGCAGATTTGGCGCACTGAAGCTTTCTTT
cdr3_aa: CASSQGQIWRTEAFF